These 6 T cell receptor beta chains were all obtained from the same sample, sequenced in a study of CD8 T cells in ankylosing spondylitis. Study-wide results and caveats: Made up of under 10 highly homologous variants, a TCR beta motif appeared characteristic of ankylosing spondylitis blood.

TCRdb re-called the 5' RACE reads with MiXCR, one entry per CDR3 protein. The sample consists of roughly 350,000 distinct CDR3 sequences, less than 10% of them appearing once. Antigens for these TCRs are unknown. Sequences were obtained from blood, either unsorted or a sorted T cell fraction (not recorded which). All receptors derive from a male donor with ankylosing spondylitis.

This clonotype occurred a few times. This chain joins TRBV15 and TRBJ2-7; 9 bases map to TRBD1. The CDR3 loop spans 14 amino acids. With V trimmed by 2 bases and J by 5 bases, 4 bases remained unmatched. Germline assignment: CDR1 LNHNV and CDR2 YYDKDF (reference sequence). The CDR3 DNA reads TGTGCCACCAGCAGACGGGACAGGGTCAACGAGCAGTACTTC. As protein: CATSRRDRVNEQYF. The full variable domain, its missing parts supplied by reference TRBV15 and TRBJ2-7, is DAMVIQNPRYQVTQFGKPVTLSCSQTLNHNVMYWYQQKSSQAPKLLFHYYDKDFNNEADTPDNFQSRRPNTSFCFLDIRSPGLGDTAMYLCATSRRDRVNEQYFGPGTRLTVT.

This clonotype was seen a handful of times. The rearrangement uses TRBV9 and TRBJ2-7, with D possibly called TRBD1 or TRBD2 (5 bases each). Trimming cost V 4 bases and J 3 bases, with 14 bases left between them. This CDR3 spans 14 amino acids. Germline lookup yields CDR1 SGDLS and CDR2 YYNGEE. The CDR3 reads CASSTGTLSYEQYF. The CDR3 DNA is TGTGCCAGCAGCACCGGGACGCTTAGCTACGAGCAGTACTTC. The full variable domain, with the rest looked up from reference TRBV9 and TRBJ2-7, is DSGVTQTPKHLITATGQRVTLRCSPRSGDLSVYWYQQSLDQGLQFLIQYYNGEERAKGNILERFSAQQFPDLHSELNLSSLELGDSALYFCASSTGTLSYEQYFGPGTRLTVT.

CDR3 sequence reads: CASSLGPLNNEQFF. CDR3 coding DNA: TGTGCCAGCAGCTTAGGACCGCTTAACAATGAGCAGTTCTTC. The V call is TRBV11-3, the J call TRBJ2-1, with D hard to call. The CDR3 spans 14 residues. CDR1 SGHNT and CDR2 YENEEA come from the germline V gene. V was trimmed by 1 base and J by 5 bases, leaving 9 bases between them.

This clonotype showed up many times. The chain uses TRBV9 and TRBJ2-3; 16 bases are shared with TRBD2. From germline, CDR1 is SGDLS and CDR2 YYNGEE. V lost 4 bases to trimming and J lost 12 bases; unmatched junction nucleotides: 8. CDR3 length: 15 residues. The CDR3 DNA is TGTGCCAGCAGCTCGAGGGGACTAGCGGGAGGGCCCCAGTATTTT. As protein: CASSSRGLAGGPQYF. Full variable domain (remainder filled in from reference TRBV9 and TRBJ2-3): DSGVTQTPKHLITATGQRVTLRCSPRSGDLSVYWYQQSLDQGLQFLIQYYNGEERAKGNILERFSAQQFPDLHSELNLSSLELGDSALYFCASSSRGLAGGPQYFGPGTRLTVL.

This sequence joins TRBV3-1 and TRBJ2-5, with 9 positions matching TRBD1. This CDR3 has 16 amino acids. V gave up 3 bases and J gave up 5 bases; unmatched junction bases: 10. The germline V gene has CDR1 LGHDT and CDR2 YNNKEL (reference sequence). This CDR3 reads CASSQGPTGGAETQYF. Here the CDR3 DNA reads TGTGCCAGCAGCCAGGGGCCAACAGGGGGCGCCGAGACCCAGTACTTC.

This rearrangement joins TRBV20-1 to TRBJ2-5; 8 bases agree with TRBD1. This CDR3 region has 15 residues. The germline gives CDR1 DFQATT, CDR2 SNEGSKA (reference sequence). Trimming cost V 6 bases and J 5 bases; bases outside gene matches: 14. Here the CDR3 DNA reads TGCAGTGCGGGGACAGGATCCCGTCTTCGGGAGACCCAGTACTTC. This gives the protein CSAGTGSRLRETQYF.